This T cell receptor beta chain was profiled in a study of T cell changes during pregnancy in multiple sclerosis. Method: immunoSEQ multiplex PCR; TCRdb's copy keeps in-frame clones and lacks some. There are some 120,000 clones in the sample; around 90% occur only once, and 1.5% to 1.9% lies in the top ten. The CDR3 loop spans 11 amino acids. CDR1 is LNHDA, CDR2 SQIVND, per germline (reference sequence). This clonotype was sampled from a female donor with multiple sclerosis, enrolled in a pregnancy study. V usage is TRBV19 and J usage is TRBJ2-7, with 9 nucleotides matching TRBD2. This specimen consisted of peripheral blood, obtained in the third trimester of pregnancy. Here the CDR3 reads CGREGSGEQYF. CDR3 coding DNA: TGTGGGCGGGAGGGCAGTGGGGAGCAGTACTTC.